This TCR beta chain emerged from a study of shared T cell receptors in the human thymus. Sequencing used immunoSEQ multiplex PCR; TCRdb keeps in-frame clones, though not all of them. The data contain 600,000 to 900,000 clones, approximately 83% of them seen just once; the ten biggest clones take up under 0.012%. There are 14 residues in the CDR3. Looked up from germline, CDR1 is LGHNT and CDR2 is FRNRAP. Germline trimming cut 6 bases from V and 7 bases from J; bases unmatched to any gene: 11. The sample also formed part of further work on human thymus T cells. According to that study: A high degree of thymic repertoire overlap among unrelated individuals was reported in related research.

The V gene is TRBV12-5, the J gene TRBJ1-2; 7 nucleotides agree with TRBD1. This clonotype was sampled from a girl under three years old with a congenital heart defect. Sequencing used thymocytes. CDR3 DNA sequence: TGTGCTAGTGGACATGGACAGGAAAAGGTTGGCTACACCTTC. Its protein product is CASGHGQEKVGYTF.